This T cell receptor (beta chain) originates from a study of CD8 T cells in Susac syndrome. Random-hexamer reverse transcription was applied to about 0.45 to 1 ug RNA. Via MiXCR, TCRdb re-called the immunoSEQ multiplex PCR reads, giving one row per CDR3 protein. The data contain under 200,000 distinct CDR3 sequences, about 95% of them seen just once; the ten biggest clones take up about 0.15%. From germline, CDR1 is MNHEY and CDR2 SMNVEV (reference sequence). The CDR3 totals 14 residues. Trimming removed 0 bases from V and 5 bases from J, with 8 bases in between. The sequence was collected from a human donor with multiple sclerosis. Material: CD8+ T cells from PBMCs. V gene TRBV27 combines with J gene TRBJ1-5, with D perhaps matching TRBD1 (5 bases). The CDR3 sequence is CASSLSRGDQPQHF. The CDR3 region has the DNA TGTGCCAGCAGTTTATCGAGGGGTGATCAGCCCCAGCATTTT.